This T cell receptor beta chain was observed in a study of T cell repertoires in cytomegalovirus infection. General observations from the study: Using cumulative public TCR beta family frequency, the authors identified those who carried CMV together with the relevant HLA.

Comments on this clonotype: The antigen is not known.

V was clipped by 2 bases and J by 6 bases, with 19 bases between them. CDR3 size: 16 residues. Germline V gives CDR1 SGHTA, CDR2 FQGNSA. TCRdb re-analysed the reads in MiXCR, keeping a single row per CDR3 protein. This sample has around 25,000 distinct CDR3 sequences, with under 20% found just once. The sequence came from a human donor in good health (CMV status not recorded). Some clones in this sample may be carry-over from other donors' samples. J is TRBJ1-2 and V is TRBV7-2; D is perhaps TRBD1 (5 bases). Sequencing was performed on CD8+ T cells from cultured PBMCs, taken from culture after CMV antigen stimulation. CDR3 residues: CASSLSDEQGLHGYTF. The CDR3 bases are TGTGCCAGCAGCTTAAGCGATGAGCAGGGACTCCATGGCTACACCTTC.